The 19 T cell receptor beta chains presented below share a single source sample, sequenced in a study of control samples from healthy donors and cancer patients. Assay: immunoSEQ multiplex PCR; the TCRdb copy retains only in-frame clones and omits some. The sample carries around 110,000 clones, more than 85% recorded once. Sequenced input: blood. The receptors here all came from a young man in good health.

The V call is TRBV5-5, the J call TRBJ1-1, with a weak D call TRBD1 (5 bases). This CDR3 comprises 15 residues. CDR1 SGHKS and CDR2 YYEKEE come from the germline V gene (reference sequence). The ends were cut back, 6 bases at V and 3 bases at J, with 18 bases in the middle. CDR3 DNA sequence: TGTGCCAGCATCCAAAGATTATCGGGGGACACTGAAGCTTTCTTT. Its translation is CASIQRLSGDTEAFF. The complete variable domain, with remaining parts taken from reference TRBV5-5 and TRBJ1-1, reads DAGVTQSPTHLIKTRGQQVTLRCSPISGHKSVSWYQQVLGQGPQFIFQYYEKEERGRGNFPDRFSARQFPNYSSELNVNALLLGDSALYLCASIQRLSGDTEAFFGQGTRLTVV.

The V gene is TRBV7-8, the J gene TRBJ1-1, with a weak D call TRBD1 (6 bases). Per germline, CDR1 SGHVS and CDR2 FQNEAQ. CDR3 length equals 13 residues. Trimming left V 7 bases short and J 5 bases short, with 14 bases between. CDR3 in DNA: TGTGCCAGCACAAGAGGAGGGGGGACTGAAGCTTTCTTT. Its translation: CASTRGGGTEAFF. The variable domain in full, completed from reference TRBV7-8 and TRBJ1-1, reads GAGVSQSPRYKVAKRGQDVALRCDPISGHVSLFWYQQALGQGPEFLTYFQNEAQLDKSGLPSDRFFAERPEGSVSTLKIQRTQQEDSAVYLCASTRGGGTEAFFGQGTRLTVV.

The J gene is TRBJ1-2, the V gene TRBV5-1; D is perhaps TRBD1 (6 bases). In germline, CDR1 is SGHRS, CDR2 YFSETQ. The CDR3 is 14 residues long. V was shortened by 0 bases and J by 7 bases, with 13 bases between the two germline ends. The chain's CDR3 is CASSLEAGEGGYTF. In DNA form, the CDR3 reads TGCGCCAGCAGCTTGGAGGCAGGGGAGGGTGGCTACACCTTC.

The chain is built from TRBV6-5 and TRBJ1-1; the match to TRBD1 covers 7 bases. The CDR3 loop spans 12 amino acids. The germline V gene encodes CDR1 MNHEY and CDR2 SVGAGI. Trimming took 5 bases from V and 10 from J; bases not matched to a gene: 7. The CDR3 is CASSPRQGVAFF. The CDR3 DNA sequence: TGTGCCAGCAGTCCCAGACAGGGTGTAGCTTTCTTT.

This clone was seen more than once but under ten times. The chain recombines TRBV19 with TRBJ1-2; TRBD1 is a possible D gene (6 bases). Germline V gives CDR1 LNHDA, CDR2 SQIVND (reference sequence). V lost 4 bases to trimming and J lost 2 bases, with 14 bases between them. This CDR3 has 15 amino acids. The CDR3 DNA sequence: TGTGCCAGTAGTACGTCCTCCGGACAGAACTATGGCTACACCTTC. It specifies CASSTSSGQNYGYTF.

The V and J genes are TRBV10-2 and TRBJ1-1; 12 bases line up with TRBD1. The CDR3 runs 17 residues. With 7 bases clipped from V and 6 bases from J, the junction kept 15 bases outside the gene matches. CDR1 is WSHSY and CDR2 is SAAADI in the germline V gene. The CDR3 nucleotides are TGCGCCAGCACCCCGGGGGTCCGGGACAGGGGGCCTCCTGAAGCTTTCTTT. Residues: CASTPGVRDRGPPEAFF.

This sequence joins TRBV2 and TRBJ1-2, with TRBD1 matching 8 bases. Trimming at V came to 2 bases and at J to 8 bases, leaving 16 bases not matched to a gene. Germline V gene sequence: CDR1 SNHLY, CDR2 FYNNEI. The CDR3 totals 17 residues. The CDR3 loop reads CASSERGPGQVSGGYTF. CDR3 nucleotides: TGTGCCAGCAGTGAAAGGGGGCCGGGACAGGTGTCTGGAGGCTACACCTTC.

This CDR3 reads CASSLARSLTGSGEQYF. Here the CDR3 DNA reads TGTGCCAGCAGCTTAGCGAGGAGTCTCACAGGATCGGGCGAGCAGTACTTC. The chain joins TRBV7-6 to TRBJ2-7; TRBD1 is a possible D gene (5 bases). The CDR3 length is 17 residues. V was shortened by 0 bases and J by 6 bases, with 21 bases between the two germline ends. Germline-derived CDR1 and CDR2 are SGHVS and FNYEAQ.

The V gene is TRBV2, the J gene TRBJ1-1, with D possibly TRBD1 on 6 matching bases. Per germline, CDR1 SNHLY and CDR2 FYNNEI. The ends were cut back, 7 bases at V and 0 bases at J, with 15 bases in the middle. CDR3 length: 15 amino acids. DNA for the CDR3: TGTGCCAGCAAGAGGACAGCCAGTATGAACACTGAAGCTTTCTTT. Translation: CASKRTASMNTEAFF.

The chain has TRBV29-1 and TRBJ1-4; TRBD1 agrees at 8 bases. The trim removed 3 bases at V and 7 bases at J, leaving 4 bases unmatched. Germline CDR1 SQVTM, CDR2 ANQGSEA. The CDR3 sequence is 13 residues long. CDR3 protein: CSVDTQGGEKLFF. The DNA of the CDR3 is TGCAGCGTTGATACACAGGGGGGTGAAAAACTGTTTTTT.

V usage is TRBV5-1 and J usage is TRBJ2-1, with unresolved D. Germline values: CDR1 SGHRS, CDR2 YFSETQ. The length of the CDR3 is 12 residues. The V end was cut by 4 bases, the J end by 6 bases, with 8 bases between. The CDR3 DNA sequence: TGCGCCAGCAGCCTGCGGCCCAATGAGCAGTTCTTC. Encoded protein: CASSLRPNEQFF.

This clone occurred once. CDR3: CATSDPGRGWLFF. In DNA, the CDR3 is TGTGCCACCAGTGATCCCGGACGAGGGTGGCTGTTTTTT. The genes are TRBV24-1 and TRBJ2-2; TRBD2 might be the D (5 bases). Germline V lookup: CDR1 KGHDR, CDR2 SFDVKD. Trimming pared 3 bases from V and 13 bases from J, leaving 14 bases between. CDR3 length: 13 residues.

The V and J genes are TRBV6-6 and TRBJ1-1; a weak D match, TRBD1 (6 bases). CDR1 is MNHNY, CDR2 SVGAGI, per germline (reference sequence). CDR3 size: 14 residues. Trimming removed 6 bases at V and 1 base at J, with 12 bases between. Written as DNA, the CDR3 is TGTGCCAGCAGGGCGACAGGACAGAACACTGAAGCTTTCTTT. It translates to CASRATGQNTEAFF.

The rearrangement uses TRBV6-6 and TRBJ2-2; tentative D call: TRBD1 (6 bases). The ends were cut back, 4 bases at V and 5 bases at J, with 11 bases in the middle. This CDR3 has 14 amino acids. Germline assignment: CDR1 MNHNY and CDR2 SVGAGI (reference sequence). In DNA form, the CDR3 reads TGTGCCAGCAGTTTCGACCAGGGGACCGGGGAGCTGTTTTTT. Encoded protein: CASSFDQGTGELFF.

This chain connects TRBV7-3 to TRBJ2-7; D uncertain. Looked up from germline, CDR1 is SGHTA and CDR2 is FQGTGA. This CDR3 has 14 amino acids. V shed 0 bases and J shed 1 base, with 7 bases lying between them. The CDR3 loop reads CASSLTADSYEQYF. CDR3 sequence (DNA): TGTGCCAGCAGCTTAACTGCGGATTCCTACGAGCAGTACTTC.

The V call is TRBV6-5, the J call TRBJ1-4; D gene uncertain. Trimming stripped 2 bases from V and 1 base from J, with 8 bases between. CDR3 length: 15 amino acids. Germline V gives CDR1 MNHEY, CDR2 SVGAGI. The chain's CDR3 is CASSYRPLTNEKLFF. The CDR3, as DNA: TGTGCCAGCAGTTACCGGCCCTTAACTAATGAAAAACTGTTTTTT.

This clone was detected only once. The genes are TRBV5-3 and TRBJ2-7; tentative D call: TRBD1 (5 bases). TRBV5-3 is assigned to the ORF class and has an uncertain function. V was pared by 4 bases and J by 2 bases, with 16 bases between. The CDR3 totals 15 residues. This CDR3 is CARSPPPRQTYEQYV. In nucleotides, the CDR3 is TGTGCCAGAAGCCCCCCTCCCAGACAGACCTACGAGCAGTACGTC.

The chain joins TRBV9 to TRBJ1-1, with 7 bases matching TRBD1. V gave up 0 bases and J gave up 7 bases; unmatched junction bases: 6. Germline CDR1 reads SGDLS; CDR2 reads YYNGEE. The CDR3 covers 14 residues. CDR3 in amino acids: CASSVEGTAREAFF. The DNA for the CDR3 is TGTGCCAGCAGCGTAGAGGGGACAGCCCGTGAAGCTTTCTTT.

The genes are TRBV5-4 and TRBJ2-3; 10 bases align to TRBD1. Germline loops: CDR1 SGHNT, CDR2 YYREEE (reference sequence). Trimming cost V 4 bases and J 2 bases; bases outside gene matches: 7. The CDR3 runs to 16 residues. CDR3: CASSPGQGGATDTQYF. CDR3 in DNA: TGTGCCAGCAGCCCCGGACAGGGGGGTGCCACAGATACGCAGTATTTT.